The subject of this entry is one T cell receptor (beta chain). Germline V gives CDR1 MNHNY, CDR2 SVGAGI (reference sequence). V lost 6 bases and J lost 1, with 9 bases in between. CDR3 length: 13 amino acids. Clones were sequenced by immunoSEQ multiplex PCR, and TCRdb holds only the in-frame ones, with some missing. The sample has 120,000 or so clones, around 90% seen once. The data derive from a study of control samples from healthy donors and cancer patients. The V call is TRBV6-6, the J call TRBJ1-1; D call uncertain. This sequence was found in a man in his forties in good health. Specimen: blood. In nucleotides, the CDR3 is TGTGCCAGCAGCGCCCAGGAGAACACTGAAGCTTTCTTT. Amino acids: CASSAQENTEAFF.